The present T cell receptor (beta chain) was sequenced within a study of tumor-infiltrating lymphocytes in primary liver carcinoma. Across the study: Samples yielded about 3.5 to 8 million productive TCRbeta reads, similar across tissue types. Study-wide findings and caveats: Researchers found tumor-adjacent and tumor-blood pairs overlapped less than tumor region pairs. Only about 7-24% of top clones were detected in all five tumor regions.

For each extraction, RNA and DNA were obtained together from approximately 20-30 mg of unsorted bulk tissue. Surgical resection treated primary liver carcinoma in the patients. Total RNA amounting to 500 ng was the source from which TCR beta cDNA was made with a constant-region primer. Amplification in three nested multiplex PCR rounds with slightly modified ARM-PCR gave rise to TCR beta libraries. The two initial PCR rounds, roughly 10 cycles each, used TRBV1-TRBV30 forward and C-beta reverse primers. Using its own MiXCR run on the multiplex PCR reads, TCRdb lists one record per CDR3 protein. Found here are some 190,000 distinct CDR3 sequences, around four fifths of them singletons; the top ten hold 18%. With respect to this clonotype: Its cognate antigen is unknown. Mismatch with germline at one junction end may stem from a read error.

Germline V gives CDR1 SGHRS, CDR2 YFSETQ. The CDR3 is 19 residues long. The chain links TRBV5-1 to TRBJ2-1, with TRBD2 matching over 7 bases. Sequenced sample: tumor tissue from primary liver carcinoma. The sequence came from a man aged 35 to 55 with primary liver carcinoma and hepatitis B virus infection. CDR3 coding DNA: TGCGCCAGCAGCTTGGTTTCTTGGGAGGGGCGTCATCTCTGCAATAAGCAGTTCTTC. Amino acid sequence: CASSLVSWEGRHLCNKQFF.